One TCR beta chain is described in this entry. The antigen is unknown. Deletions cut 8 bases from V and 10 bases from J, with 18 bases between. This CDR3 has 13 residues. Germline V gene lookup returns CDR1 WSHSY and CDR2 SAAADI. Donors needed at least one pre-ART PBMC sample plus at least two post-ART samples. Runs used v3.0 of the immunoSEQ assay and were done at survey level. The data were produced by immunoSEQ multiplex PCR, yet TCRdb's version contains in-frame clones alone and is incomplete. This table holds some 29,000 clones, 85% to 90% found once. This sample is part of a study of long-term antiretroviral therapy in people with HIV. Study-wide results and limits: Against controls, HIV repertoires showed narrower ranges of CDR3 length.

The chain is built from TRBV10-2 and TRBJ2-1; D is perhaps TRBD1 (5 bases). This material consisted of unsorted PBMCs, taken 0.5 years after starting antiretroviral therapy. The origin of this receptor is a young woman with HIV. The DNA for the CDR3 is TGCGCCAGCTCACAGACAACAGGCTCGGAGCAGTTCTTC. It codes for CASSQTTGSEQFF.